Listed here are 3 T cell receptor beta chains from one sample, sequenced in a study of blood T cells in healthy people across ages. Sample-barcoded 5' priming and a J-beta primer mix drove a second PCR of 7 to 11 cycles. TCRdb recomputed calls from the 5' RACE reads with MiXCR, one row per CDR3 protein. The sample yields roughly 1,300,000 distinct CDR3 sequences, 59% seen once. Material: blood. The receptor source for this set is a man aged 18 to 29 in good health.

The count of this clonotype is one. The chain is built from TRBV4-1 and TRBJ1-4; D remains ambiguous. Trimming shortened V by 1 base and J by 2 bases, and 11 bases separated the two germline ends. This CDR3 comprises 16 residues. The V gene's germline CDR1 is MGHRA and CDR2 YSYEKL. The CDR3 region is CASSQVLGTTNEKLFF. CDR3 in DNA: TGCGCCAGCAGCCAAGTTCTAGGAACGACTAATGAAAAACTGTTTTTT.

This clonotype was counted at least ten times. V and J are TRBV29-1 and TRBJ1-5; D is perhaps TRBD1 (6 bases). The CDR3 is 14 residues long. Germline V gene data show CDR1 as SQVTM and CDR2 as ANQGSEA. The V and J ends lost 4 bases and 6 bases respectively, with 16 bases between them. CDR3 protein: CSVAIGGAGQPQHF. In nucleotides, the CDR3 is TGCAGCGTTGCAATAGGGGGGGCTGGTCAGCCCCAGCATTTT.

V and J are TRBV29-1 and TRBJ1-2; no definite D call. The germline V gene has CDR1 SQVTM and CDR2 ANQGSEA. This CDR3 has 13 residues. Trimming pared 3 bases from V and 1 base from J, leaving 9 bases between. CDR3 sequence reads: CSVDESDNYGYTF. CDR3 DNA: TGCAGCGTTGACGAGTCAGATAACTATGGCTACACCTTC.